The sample holds one count of the clone carrying this T cell receptor (beta chain). The antigen is unknown. Measured with immunoSEQ multiplex PCR; TCRdb has only the in-frame clones, and not every one. The sample records about 200,000 clones, 72% being singletons. The data belong to a study of cytotoxic CD8 clonotypes in ibrutinib-treated CLL. Whole-study findings and limits: Clonality climbed at ibrutinib response, then dropped toward baseline at progression.

The CDR3 sequence is 16 residues long. Germline V gene sequence: CDR1 SNHLY, CDR2 FYNNEI. Trimming shortened V by 0 bases and J by 2 bases, and 11 bases separated the two germline ends. Sequences were derived from PBMCs, sampled after 24 months of ibrutinib treatment. This sequence was found in a human donor with chronic lymphocytic leukemia. The rearrangement uses TRBV2 and TRBJ1-5; perhaps TRBD1 as D (6 bases). The CDR3 coding sequence is TGTGCCAGCAGTGAAGCGCTGGGGGGCGGCAATCAGCCCCAGCATTTT. Protein product: CASSEALGGGNQPQHF. The full variable domain, rest sourced from reference TRBV2 and TRBJ1-5, is EPEVTQTPSHQVTQMGQEVILRCVPISNHLYFYWYRQILGQKVEFLVSFYNNEISEKSEIFDDQFSVERPDGSNFTLKIRSTKLEDSAMYFCASSEALGGGNQPQHFGDGTRLSIL.